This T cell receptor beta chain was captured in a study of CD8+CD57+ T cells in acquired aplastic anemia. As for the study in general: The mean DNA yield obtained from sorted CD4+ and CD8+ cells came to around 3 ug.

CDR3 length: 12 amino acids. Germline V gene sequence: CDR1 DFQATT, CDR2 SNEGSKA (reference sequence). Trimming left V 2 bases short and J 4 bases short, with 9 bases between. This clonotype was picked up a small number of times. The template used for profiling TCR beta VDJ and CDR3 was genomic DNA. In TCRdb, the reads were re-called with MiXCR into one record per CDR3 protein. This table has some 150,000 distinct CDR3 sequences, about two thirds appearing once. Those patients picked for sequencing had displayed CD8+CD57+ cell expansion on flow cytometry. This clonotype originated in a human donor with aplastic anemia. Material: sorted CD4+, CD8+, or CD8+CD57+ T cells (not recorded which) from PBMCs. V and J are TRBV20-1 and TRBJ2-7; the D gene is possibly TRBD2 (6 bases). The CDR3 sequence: CSARSREYEQYF. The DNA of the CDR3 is TGCAGTGCTAGAAGTCGGGAGTACGAGCAGTACTTC.